This T cell receptor (beta chain) comes out of a study of cytomegalovirus exposure and HLA in healthy donors. Findings of the study overall: Several of the most significant clusters were apparently associated with common viral pathogens in a later analysis. TCR beta V- and J-gene trimming, according to a later analysis, was linked to a missense DCLRE1C variant.

The germline gives CDR1 SGHTA, CDR2 FQGTGA. CDR3 length: 15 amino acids. J gave up 5 bases and V 8 bases, and 12 bases lay outside the gene matches. The primer mix had 60 Vbeta and 13 Jbeta primers. Here immunoSEQ multiplex PCR was the method, and the copy in TCRdb shows in-frame clones only, minus some. The sample carries around 100,000 clones, 75% to 80% recorded once. Notes on this clone: The antigen remains unidentified.

This sequence originates from a man in his sixties in good health and CMV-seropositive. V gene TRBV7-3 combines with J gene TRBJ2-1, with 7 positions matching TRBD1. Input material: PBMCs. CDR3 DNA sequence: TGTGCCAGCGGGAAGGGGGCTCTGGGCGACAATGAGCAGTTCTTC. Translating gives CASGKGALGDNEQFF.